Listed below are T cell receptor beta chains from one sample, sequenced in a study of regulatory and conventional T cells in RAG deficiency. The protocol was immunoSEQ multiplex PCR, while the TCRdb copy is restricted to in-frame clones and leaves out a portion. In the table there are 45,000 to 50,000 clones, 75% to 90% of which are singletons. The sample was also reused in another study, on regulatory T cells.

The sequencing sample was made of CD4+ effector T cells sorted from blood. The receptors originated from a human donor in good health. Each CDR3 is given with its conserved first and last residue. The D gene is left open where the match is weak. The size field is filled for only some rows; it gives once, few, many or a size class.

v_call: TRBV19
d_call: .
j_call: TRBJ1-6
clone_size: .
cdr3_nt: TGTGCCAGTAGTATTGTTGGTTCACCCCTCCACTTT
cdr3_aa: CASSIVGSPLHF

v_call: TRBV5-1
d_call: .
j_call: TRBJ2-2
clone_size: .
cdr3_nt: TGCGCCAGCAACGACAGACAGAACACCGGGGAGCTGTTTTTT
cdr3_aa: CASNDRQNTGELFF

v_call: TRBV5-1
d_call: .
j_call: TRBJ1-1
clone_size: once
cdr3_nt: TGCGCCAGCAGCTTAGACGGTATGAACACTGAAGCTTTCTTT
cdr3_aa: CASSLDGMNTEAFF

v_call: TRBV5-6
d_call: TRBD1
j_call: TRBJ1-5
clone_size: .
cdr3_nt: TGTGCCAGCAGCAGGACAGGGGTCAATCAGCCCCAGCATTTT
cdr3_aa: CASSRTGVNQPQHF

v_call: TRBV6-1
d_call: .
j_call: TRBJ1-6
clone_size: .
cdr3_nt: TGTGCCAGCAGTGAAGTCGGAGGGAGCTCCTATAATTCACCCCTCCACTTT
cdr3_aa: CASSEVGGSSYNSPLHF

v_call: TRBV5-6
d_call: .
j_call: TRBJ2-1
clone_size: once
cdr3_nt: TGTGCCAGCAGCTTGGGTGGTGCGGGAAATGAGCAGTTCTTC
cdr3_aa: CASSLGGAGNEQFF

v_call: TRBV14
d_call: .
j_call: TRBJ2-6
clone_size: .
cdr3_nt: TGTGCCAGCAGCCAATGGGTCCCATACTCTGGGGCCAACGTCCTGACTTTC
cdr3_aa: CASSQWVPYSGANVLTF

v_call: TRBV27
d_call: .
j_call: TRBJ2-5
clone_size: .
cdr3_nt: TGTGCCAGCAGGCCTGGAAACCAAGAGACCCAGTACTTC
cdr3_aa: CASRPGNQETQYF

v_call: TRBV7-9
d_call: .
j_call: TRBJ1-6
clone_size: .
cdr3_nt: TGTGCCAGCAGCTTAACAGGGCCCAATTCACCCCTCCACTTT
cdr3_aa: CASSLTGPNSPLHF

v_call: TRBV7-9
d_call: TRBD1
j_call: TRBJ1-1
clone_size: .
cdr3_nt: TGTGCCAGCTCGAGACACGGACAGGAGAACACTGAAGCTTTCTTT
cdr3_aa: CASSRHGQENTEAFF

v_call: TRBV15
d_call: .
j_call: TRBJ2-7
clone_size: .
cdr3_nt: TGTGCCACCAGCAGACCATCGACGGGCGAGCAGTACTTC
cdr3_aa: CATSRPSTGEQYF

v_call: TRBV5-4
d_call: .
j_call: TRBJ2-3
clone_size: few
cdr3_nt: TGTGCCAGCAGCTACCCTGGAGATACGCAGTATTTT
cdr3_aa: CASSYPGDTQYF

v_call: TRBV6-6
d_call: .
j_call: TRBJ2-5
clone_size: .
cdr3_nt: TGTGCCAGCAGCTCCGCCTCGAGGGCTGCACAAGAGACCCAGTACTTC
cdr3_aa: CASSSASRAAQETQYF

v_call: TRBV11-2
d_call: .
j_call: TRBJ2-7
clone_size: .
cdr3_nt: TGTGCCAGCAGCTTAGATGGGCCCGAGCAGTACTTC
cdr3_aa: CASSLDGPEQYF

v_call: TRBV11-3
d_call: .
j_call: TRBJ2-7
clone_size: .
cdr3_nt: TGTGCCAGCAGCTTTGAGACAGGAGAGTTCCACGAGCAGTACTTC
cdr3_aa: CASSFETGEFHEQYF

v_call: TRBV10-3
d_call: .
j_call: TRBJ1-1
clone_size: .
cdr3_nt: TGTGCCATCAGTCCGAGTGGACAAGGGGATACTGAAGCTTTCTTT
cdr3_aa: CAISPSGQGDTEAFF

v_call: TRBV10-3
d_call: .
j_call: TRBJ2-7
clone_size: .
cdr3_nt: TGTGCCATCAGTGGCCCGAACAGCCAGGGCGAGCAGTACTTC
cdr3_aa: CAISGPNSQGEQYF

v_call: TRBV6-4
d_call: .
j_call: TRBJ2-7
clone_size: .
cdr3_nt: TGTGCCAGCAGTGACACTAACTCCAGAGGGTATTACGAGCAGTACTTC
cdr3_aa: CASSDTNSRGYYEQYF

v_call: TRBV28
d_call: .
j_call: TRBJ1-2
clone_size: .
cdr3_nt: TGTGCCAGCAGTTTCAGGGCCCTGCATGGCTACACCTTC
cdr3_aa: CASSFRALHGYTF

v_call: TRBV9
d_call: TRBD2
j_call: TRBJ2-3
clone_size: few
cdr3_nt: TGTGCCAGCAGCGTAGATCCTAGCGGGAGTGCAGATACGCAGTATTTT
cdr3_aa: CASSVDPSGSADTQYF

v_call: TRBV30
d_call: TRBD2
j_call: TRBJ2-1
clone_size: .
cdr3_nt: TGTGCCTGGAAAGGGAGGGATCGGTCCTACAATGAGCAGTTCTTC
cdr3_aa: CAWKGRDRSYNEQFF

v_call: TRBV7-9
d_call: TRBD2
j_call: TRBJ2-2
clone_size: .
cdr3_nt: TGTGCCAGCAGCTCGGGACTAGCGATCGGCACCGGGGAGCTGTTTTTT
cdr3_aa: CASSSGLAIGTGELFF

v_call: TRBV29-1
d_call: .
j_call: TRBJ1-1
clone_size: .
cdr3_nt: TGCAGCGTTGAAGGGGGTGTAGCGGGGTTCACTGAAGCTTTCTTT
cdr3_aa: CSVEGGVAGFTEAFF

v_call: TRBV2
d_call: .
j_call: TRBJ2-7
clone_size: .
cdr3_nt: TGTGCCAGCAGTGTTCTAGGTTCGAACTACGAGCAGTACTTC
cdr3_aa: CASSVLGSNYEQYF

v_call: TRBV11-2
d_call: TRBD2
j_call: TRBJ2-3
clone_size: .
cdr3_nt: TGTGCCAGCAGCTTAAGTTCCGGGGGGAGCACAGATACGCAGTATTTT
cdr3_aa: CASSLSSGGSTDTQYF

v_call: TRBV5-1
d_call: .
j_call: TRBJ2-5
clone_size: .
cdr3_nt: TGCGCCAGCAGCTTGGACCTTCTAGCGAGAGAGGCCCAGTACTTC
cdr3_aa: CASSLDLLAREAQYF

v_call: TRBV19
d_call: .
j_call: TRBJ1-4
clone_size: few
cdr3_nt: TGTGCCAGTAGTATAAAGGGACGGTTCGAAAAACTGTTTTTT
cdr3_aa: CASSIKGRFEKLFF

v_call: TRBV7-8
d_call: .
j_call: TRBJ1-5
clone_size: .
cdr3_nt: TGTGCCAGCGGGACCGGGACGGGTAATCAGCCCCAGCATTTT
cdr3_aa: CASGTGTGNQPQHF

v_call: TRBV5-4
d_call: .
j_call: TRBJ2-2
clone_size: .
cdr3_nt: TGTGCCAGCAGCTTGGCCGTTTGGGGCCGGGGGTACGCCGGGGAGCTGTTTTTT
cdr3_aa: CASSLAVWGRGYAGELFF

v_call: TRBV5-1
d_call: .
j_call: TRBJ1-5
clone_size: .
cdr3_nt: TGCGCCAGCAGGCGTACCGCGGATCGCAATCAGCCCCAGCATTTT
cdr3_aa: CASRRTADRNQPQHF

v_call: TRBV18
d_call: .
j_call: TRBJ1-1
clone_size: .
cdr3_nt: TGTGCCAGCTCACCGACGGACCTGAACACTGAAGCTTTCTTT
cdr3_aa: CASSPTDLNTEAFF

v_call: TRBV7-2
d_call: .
j_call: TRBJ2-6
clone_size: .
cdr3_nt: TGTGCCAGCATCCTACAGAGCGCTGGGGCCAACGTCCTGACTTTC
cdr3_aa: CASILQSAGANVLTF

v_call: TRBV11-3
d_call: .
j_call: TRBJ1-1
clone_size: .
cdr3_nt: TGTGCCAGCAGTTCAAACATGAACACTGAAGCTTTCTTT
cdr3_aa: CASSSNMNTEAFF